The 7 T cell receptor beta chains given below trace back to one sample, sequenced in a study of T cells after yellow fever vaccination. TCRdb analysed the 5' RACE reads with MiXCR anew, one entry per CDR3 protein. The data contain about 320,000 distinct CDR3 sequences, around 4.4% of them singletons. The sample consisted of PBMCs, taken 15 days after the yellow fever booster vaccination. The source is a man between 18 and 35 years old who received the YFV17D yellow fever vaccine.

This clonotype was observed a handful of times. This chain connects TRBV29-1 to TRBJ1-2; TRBD1 is a possible D gene (5 bases). This CDR3 is built from 12 residues. Trimming pared 7 bases from V and 7 bases from J, leaving 16 bases between. CDR1 is SQVTM and CDR2 is ANQGSEA in the germline V gene. The CDR3 protein is CSGDSGIFGYTF. The CDR3 nucleotides read TGCAGCGGTGACAGCGGCATATTTGGCTACACCTTC.

Many counts were recorded for this clonotype. This chain uses TRBV6-2 or TRBV6-3 with TRBJ2-1; 11 positions match TRBD1. The CDR3 has 16 residues. J lost 4 bases, V lost 6 bases, and 8 bases had no gene match. Germline V gene data show CDR1 as MNHEY and CDR2 as SVGEGT. CDR3 nucleotide sequence: TGTGCCAGCAGAGCTATCGGGACAGGGGGTTACAATGAGCAGTTCTTC. Amino acid sequence: CASRAIGTGGYNEQFF.

Ten or more counts support this clonotype. The gene calls are TRBV11-2 and TRBJ2-2; 8 bases fit TRBD1. In germline, CDR1 is SGHAT, CDR2 FQNNGV. The ends lost 5 bases at V and 3 bases at J; junction bases unmatched: 8. This CDR3 spans 16 amino acids. Here the CDR3 DNA reads TGTGCCAGCAGCCGCCTTCAGGGGGCCCACACCGGGGAGCTGTTTTTT. Its protein product is CASSRLQGAHTGELFF.

This clonotype was seen repeatedly, ten times or more. The gene calls are TRBV28 and TRBJ2-4; the D call may be TRBD1 or TRBD2 (5 bases each). This CDR3 comprises 15 residues. Germline V gene lookup returns CDR1 MDHEN and CDR2 SYDVKM. V was cut by 5 bases and J by 1 base, with 12 bases left in between. For the CDR3, the DNA is TGTGCCAGCAGTGCATGGGACGACGCCAAAAACATTCAGTACTTC. Its translation is CASSAWDDAKNIQYF.

Ten or more counts support this clonotype. The chain joins TRBV7-8 to TRBJ2-1, with a possible D match to TRBD2 (6 bases). The V and J ends lost 3 bases and 2 bases respectively, with 11 bases between them. This CDR3 spans 15 amino acids. Germline loops: CDR1 SGHVS, CDR2 FQNEAQ. The CDR3 coding sequence is TGTGCCAGCAGCTTGCGTGAGCGGGCCTACAATGAGCAGTTCTTC. It translates to CASSLRERAYNEQFF.

The chain couples TRBV24-1 to TRBJ2-5, with D perhaps matching TRBD1 or TRBD2 (6 bases each). The CDR3 extends over 16 amino acids. CDR1 KGHDR and CDR2 SFDVKD come from the germline V gene. V lost 3 bases and J 4 bases, leaving 17 bases between the germline ends. This CDR3 is CATSDSGRGGGETQYF. The CDR3 DNA reads as TGTGCCACCAGTGATAGCGGCAGGGGAGGCGGAGAGACCCAGTACTTC.

This clonotype has only a few counts. The rearrangement joins TRBV7-2 to TRBJ1-5; maybe TRBD1 (6 bases). This CDR3 spans 19 amino acids. The V and J ends lost 1 base and 4 bases respectively, with 23 bases between them. Germline V gene sequence: CDR1 SGHTA, CDR2 FQGNSA. CDR3 in amino acids: CASSLENRDIWMSNQPQHF. CDR3 nucleotides: TGTGCCAGCAGCTTAGAGAATCGGGACATCTGGATGAGTAATCAGCCCCAGCATTTT.